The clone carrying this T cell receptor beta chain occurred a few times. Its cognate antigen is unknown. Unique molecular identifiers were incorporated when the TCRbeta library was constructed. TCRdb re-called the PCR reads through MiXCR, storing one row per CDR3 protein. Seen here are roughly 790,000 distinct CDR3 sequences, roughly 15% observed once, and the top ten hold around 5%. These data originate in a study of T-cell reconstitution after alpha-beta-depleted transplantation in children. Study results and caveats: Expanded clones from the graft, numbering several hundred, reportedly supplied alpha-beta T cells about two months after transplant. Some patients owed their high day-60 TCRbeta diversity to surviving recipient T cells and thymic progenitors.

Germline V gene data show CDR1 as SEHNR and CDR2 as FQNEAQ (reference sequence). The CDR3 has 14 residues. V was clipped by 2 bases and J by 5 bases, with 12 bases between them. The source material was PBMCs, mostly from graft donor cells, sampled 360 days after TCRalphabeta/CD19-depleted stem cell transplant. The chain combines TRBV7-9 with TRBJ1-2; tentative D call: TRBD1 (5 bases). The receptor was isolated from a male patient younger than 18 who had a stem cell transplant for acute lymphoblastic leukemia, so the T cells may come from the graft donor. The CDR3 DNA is TGTGCCAGCAGCTTAAACCCCGGGACTTATGGCTACACCTTC. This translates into CASSLNPGTYGYTF.